The sequence of this TCR beta chain was determined in a study of cytotoxic CD8 clonotypes in ibrutinib-treated CLL. Study conclusions and caveats: Ibrutinib response saw clonality rise, and progression saw it return toward baseline.

Concerning this clone: Antigen specificity is unknown.

The CDR3 spans 14 residues. Germline V lookup: CDR1 SGHAT, CDR2 FQNNGV. Trimming took 1 base from V and 14 from J, leaving 18 bases between them. Sequenced by immunoSEQ multiplex PCR; TCRdb stores in-frame clones only, minus some. Of some 150,000 clones in the sample, 75% to 85% were seen once. This receptor was taken from a human donor with chronic lymphocytic leukemia. This sequence joins TRBV11-2 and TRBJ2-1; D call uncertain. The starting material was PBMCs, obtained after 36 months of ibrutinib treatment. In DNA, the CDR3 is TGTGCCAGCAGCTTAGGGTATGACCGAACCACGAAGTTCTTC. This translates into CASSLGYDRTTKFF.